This entry concerns a single T cell receptor beta chain. Its specificity is unknown. The source of the sample is a study of T-cell memory formation after mild COVID-19. Via MiXCR, TCRdb re-called the 5' RACE reads, giving one row per CDR3 protein. Among under 550,000 distinct CDR3 sequences, about 20% were seen once, and the ten largest hold around 12%. This CDR3 contains 15 residues. CDR1 is MNHEY and CDR2 is SVGAGI in the germline V gene. With 6 bases removed from V and 7 bases from J, the gap between germline ends came to 18 bases. Study-level results: Largely, contracting CD4+ clones fell within CM and EM, and contracting CD8+ clones within EMRA.

Sequencing was performed on PBMCs or a T cell subset sorted from them (not recorded which). The gene calls are TRBV6-5 and TRBJ1-4; D possibly corresponds to TRBD1 (5 bases). The TCR originated in an adult woman who had mild COVID-19 (a few samples of this study predate the infection). Cell type and time point are not known. DNA for the CDR3: TGTGCCAGCAGAGATGAGGGGAGCGATGGTGAAAAACTGTTTTTT. It yields the protein CASRDEGSDGEKLFF.